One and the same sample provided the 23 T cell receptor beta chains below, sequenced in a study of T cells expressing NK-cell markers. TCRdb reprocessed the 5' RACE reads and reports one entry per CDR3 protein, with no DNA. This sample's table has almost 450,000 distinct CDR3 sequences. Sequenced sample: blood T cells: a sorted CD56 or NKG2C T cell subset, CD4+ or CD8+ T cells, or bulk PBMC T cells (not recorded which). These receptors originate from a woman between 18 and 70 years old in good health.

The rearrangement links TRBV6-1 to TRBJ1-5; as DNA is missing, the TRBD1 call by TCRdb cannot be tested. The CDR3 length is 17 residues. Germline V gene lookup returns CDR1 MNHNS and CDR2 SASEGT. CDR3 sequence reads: CASTEGTGAYSNQPQHF.

This CDR3 is CAAGKGGAWDTQYF. The rearrangement links TRBV30 to TRBJ2-3; checking the TCRdb D call of TRBD1 is not possible without DNA. Germline lookup yields CDR1 GTSNPN and CDR2 SVGIG (reference sequence). This CDR3 contains 14 residues.

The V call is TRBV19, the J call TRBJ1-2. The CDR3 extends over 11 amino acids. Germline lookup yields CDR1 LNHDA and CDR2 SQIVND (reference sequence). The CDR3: CASSIDYGYTF. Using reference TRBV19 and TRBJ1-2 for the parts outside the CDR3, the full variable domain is DGGITQSPKYLFRKEGQNVTLSCEQNLNHDAMYWYRQDPGQGLRLIYYSQIVNDFQKGDIAEGYSVSREKKESFPLTVTSAQKNPTAFYLCASSIDYGYTFGSGTRLTVV.

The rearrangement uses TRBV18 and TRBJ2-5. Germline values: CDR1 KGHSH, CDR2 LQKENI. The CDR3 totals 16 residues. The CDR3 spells CASSPRPSGNQETQYF.

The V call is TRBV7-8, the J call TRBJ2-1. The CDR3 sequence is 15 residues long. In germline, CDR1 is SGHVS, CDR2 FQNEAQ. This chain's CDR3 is CASSLLPSKYNEQFF.

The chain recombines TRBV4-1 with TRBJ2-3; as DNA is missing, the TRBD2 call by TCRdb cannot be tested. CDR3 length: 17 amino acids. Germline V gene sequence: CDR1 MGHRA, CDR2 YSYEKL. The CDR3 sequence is CASSLGTSGGLTDTQYF.

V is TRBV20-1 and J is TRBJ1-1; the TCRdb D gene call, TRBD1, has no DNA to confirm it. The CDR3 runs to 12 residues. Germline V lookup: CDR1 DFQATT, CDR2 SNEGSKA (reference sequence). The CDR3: CSASRGTLEAFF.

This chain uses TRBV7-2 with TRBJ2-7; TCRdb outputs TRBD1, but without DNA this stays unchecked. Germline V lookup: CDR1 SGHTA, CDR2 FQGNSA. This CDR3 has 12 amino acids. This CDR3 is CASSTTGFGQYF.

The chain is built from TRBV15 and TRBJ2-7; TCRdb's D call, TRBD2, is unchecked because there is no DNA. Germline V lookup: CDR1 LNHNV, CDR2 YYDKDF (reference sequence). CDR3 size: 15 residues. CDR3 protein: CATSSGRVGNYEQYF.

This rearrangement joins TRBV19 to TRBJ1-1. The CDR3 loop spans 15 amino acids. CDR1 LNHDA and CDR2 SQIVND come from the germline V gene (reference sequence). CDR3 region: CASSIRGAMNTEAFF.

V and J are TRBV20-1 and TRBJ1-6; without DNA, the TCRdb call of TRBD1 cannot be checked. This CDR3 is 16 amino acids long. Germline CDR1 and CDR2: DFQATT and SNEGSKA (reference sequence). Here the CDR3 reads CSAREQGPKYNSPLHF.

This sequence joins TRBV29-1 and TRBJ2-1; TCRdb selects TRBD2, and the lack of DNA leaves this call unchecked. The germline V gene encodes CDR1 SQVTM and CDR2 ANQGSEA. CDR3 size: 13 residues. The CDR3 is CSVPSGRDNEQFF.

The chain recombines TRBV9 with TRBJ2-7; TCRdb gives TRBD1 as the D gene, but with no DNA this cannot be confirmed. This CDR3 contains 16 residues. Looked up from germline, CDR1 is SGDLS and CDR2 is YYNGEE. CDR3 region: CASSPTRGTGRYEQYF.

CDR3: CASSPMGTSGFEQYF. The V call is TRBV18, the J call TRBJ2-7; TCRdb outputs TRBD2, but without DNA this stays unchecked. This CDR3 comprises 15 residues. CDR1 and CDR2 (germline): KGHSH, LQKENI.

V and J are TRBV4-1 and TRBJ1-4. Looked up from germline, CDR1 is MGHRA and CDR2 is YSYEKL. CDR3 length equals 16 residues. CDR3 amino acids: CASSQVRVSANEKLFF.

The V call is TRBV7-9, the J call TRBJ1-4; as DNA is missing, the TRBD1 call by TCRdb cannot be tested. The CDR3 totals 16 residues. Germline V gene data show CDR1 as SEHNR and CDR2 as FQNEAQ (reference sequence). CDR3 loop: CASSSDRDLLGEKLFF.

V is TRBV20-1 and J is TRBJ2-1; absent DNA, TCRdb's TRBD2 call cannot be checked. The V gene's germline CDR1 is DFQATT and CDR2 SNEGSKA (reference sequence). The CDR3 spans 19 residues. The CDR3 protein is CSARERRLAGGLTENEQFF.

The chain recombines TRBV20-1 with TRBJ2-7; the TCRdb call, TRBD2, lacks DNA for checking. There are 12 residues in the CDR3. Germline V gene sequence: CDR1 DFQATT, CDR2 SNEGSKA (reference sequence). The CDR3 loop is CSALAGGHEQYF.

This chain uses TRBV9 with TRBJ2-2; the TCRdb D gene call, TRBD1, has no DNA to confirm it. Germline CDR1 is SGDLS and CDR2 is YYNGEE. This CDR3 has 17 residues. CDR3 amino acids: CASSVVSRGMVTGELFF.

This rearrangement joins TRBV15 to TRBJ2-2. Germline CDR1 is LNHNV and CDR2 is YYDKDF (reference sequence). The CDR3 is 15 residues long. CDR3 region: CATSVRGVGTGELFF. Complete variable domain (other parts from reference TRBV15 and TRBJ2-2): DAMVIQNPRYQVTQFGKPVTLSCSQTLNHNVMYWYQQKSSQAPKLLFHYYDKDFNNEADTPDNFQSRRPNTSFCFLDIRSPGLGDTAMYLCATSVRGVGTGELFFGEGSRLTVL.

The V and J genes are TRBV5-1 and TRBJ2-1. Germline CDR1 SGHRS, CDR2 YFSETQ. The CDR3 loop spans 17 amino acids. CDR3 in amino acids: CASSFATGGRANNEQFF.

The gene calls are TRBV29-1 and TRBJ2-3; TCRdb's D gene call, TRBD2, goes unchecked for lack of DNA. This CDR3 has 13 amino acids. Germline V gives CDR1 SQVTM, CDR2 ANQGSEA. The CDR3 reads CSVKEAHTDTQYF.

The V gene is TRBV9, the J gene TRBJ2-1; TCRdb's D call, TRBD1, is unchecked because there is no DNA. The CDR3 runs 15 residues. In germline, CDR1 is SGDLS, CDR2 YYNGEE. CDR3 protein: CASSVSGGTYNEQFF.